The next 8 T cell receptor beta chains were all read from a single sample in a study of CD8 T cells in ankylosing spondylitis. Findings and limits, study-wide: A motif of under 10 highly homologous TCR beta variants was seen as apparently characteristic of ankylosing spondylitis blood.

TCRdb ran MiXCR on the 5' RACE reads and lists one entry per CDR3 protein. The sample includes about 700,000 distinct CDR3 sequences, over 15% of them seen just once. No cognate antigen is known for these TCRs. The sample comprised blood, either unsorted or a sorted T cell fraction (not recorded which). The origin of the receptors is a male donor with ankylosing spondylitis.

This clonotype has only a few counts. The genes are TRBV12-3 or TRBV12-4 and TRBJ2-1, with TRBD1 as a possible D gene (5 bases). V was pared by 4 bases and J by 7 bases, with 17 bases between. The length of the CDR3 is 15 residues. The CDR3 DNA is TGTGCCAGCAGTTCTGTAAAACCGCAGGGAAATGAGCAGTTCTTC. It encodes CASSSVKPQGNEQFF.

V is TRBV7-3 and J is TRBJ2-2; TRBD2 agrees at 7 bases. Looked up from germline, CDR1 is SGHTA and CDR2 is FQGTGA. J lost 2 bases, V lost 0 bases, and 3 bases had no gene match. This CDR3 comprises 16 residues. DNA for the CDR3: TGTGCCAGCAGCTTAACAGGGGACTATAACACCGGGGAGCTGTTTTTT. Protein: CASSLTGDYNTGELFF.

V is TRBV3-1 and J is TRBJ2-2; possible D gene TRBD1, 6 bases. The CDR3 length is 15 residues. Germline V lookup: CDR1 LGHDT, CDR2 YNNKEL (reference sequence). The germline V and J ends were trimmed by 1 base and 6 bases, with 12 bases remaining between them. The CDR3 sequence: CASSQAAPGAGELFF. CDR3 in DNA: TGTGCCAGCAGCCAAGCTGCCCCAGGGGCCGGGGAGCTGTTTTTT.

The rearrangement uses TRBV12-3 or TRBV12-4 and TRBJ1-2; D remains unclear. The germline V and J ends were trimmed by 3 bases and 4 bases, with 9 bases remaining between them. The CDR3 totals 13 residues. The chain's CDR3 is CASSFWTLYGYTF. In DNA form, the CDR3 reads TGTGCCAGCAGTTTCTGGACGCTCTATGGCTACACCTTC.

This clonotype has a handful of counts. The V call is TRBV7-9, the J call TRBJ2-7, with 7 bases lining up with TRBD2. The CDR3 spans 14 residues. Germline CDR1 is SEHNR and CDR2 is FQNEAQ (reference sequence). V shed 1 base and J 0 bases; nucleotides not matched to a gene: 0. The CDR3 region has the DNA TGTGCCAGCAGCTTAGAGCGGGACTCCTACGAGCAGTACTTC. Encoded protein: CASSLERDSYEQYF.

The chain is built from TRBV12-3 or TRBV12-4 and TRBJ2-7, with TRBD2 matching 8 bases. The CDR3 extends over 15 amino acids. V lost 3 bases, J lost 4 bases, and 8 bases stayed unmatched. CDR3 region: CASSLLGLEPYEQYF. The CDR3 DNA sequence: TGTGCCAGCAGTTTGCTGGGACTAGAGCCATACGAGCAGTACTTC.

This clonotype was detected many times. V gene TRBV12-3 or TRBV12-4 combines with J gene TRBJ2-7; 12 bases are shared with TRBD2. The CDR3 loop spans 14 amino acids. The trim removed 6 bases at V and 4 bases at J, leaving 4 bases unmatched. The CDR3 DNA follows: TGTGCCAGCAGACTAGCGGGGGGAACTTACGAGCAGTACTTC. Its translation is CASRLAGGTYEQYF.

This clonotype has only a few counts. CDR3 coding DNA: TGTGCCAGCAGCCGCCGGGACGGTTCCTACGAGCAGTACTTC. Translated, it gives CASSRRDGSYEQYF. V and J are TRBV7-2 and TRBJ2-7; the D call may be TRBD1 or TRBD2 (5 bases each). V was pared by 5 bases and J by 1 base, with 12 bases between. Germline CDR1 reads SGHTA; CDR2 reads FQGNSA. The CDR3 runs 14 residues.